The 26 T cell receptor beta chains below all came from one sample that was sequenced in a study of blood T cell repertoires in COVID-19. The repertoire was sequenced with immunoSEQ multiplex PCR; TCRdb's copy has only in-frame clones and lacks some. The profile shows about 220,000 clones, about 80% of them singletons. Sequenced material: peripheral blood. Receptor source: a woman in her twenties or thirties who had recovered from COVID-19.

Points on this clone: The sample has other DNA sequences that encode this CDR3 too. The chain uses TRBV28 and TRBJ2-3, with 7 bases that match TRBD2. This CDR3 comprises 15 residues. After removal of 5 bases from V and 2 bases from J, the junction contained 7 bases not matched to a gene. Germline V gene data show CDR1 as MDHEN and CDR2 as SYDVKM. DNA for the CDR3: TGTGCCAGCAGTCCGCCTAGCGGACTCACAGATACGCAGTATTTT. It codes for CASSPPSGLTDTQYF.

The CDR3 loop reads CASSLGRSYNEQFF. The CDR3, as DNA: TGTGCCAGCAGTTTAGGGAGATCCTACAATGAGCAGTTCTTC. J is TRBJ2-1 and V is TRBV28; a possible D gene is TRBD2 (5 bases). The CDR3 is made up of 14 amino acids. Germline CDR1 MDHEN, CDR2 SYDVKM. The ends were cut back, 2 bases at V and 1 base at J, with 6 bases in the middle.

The gene calls are TRBV24-1 and TRBJ2-5, with TRBD2 matching over 9 bases. The V gene end was trimmed by 9 bases and the J gene end by 1 base; junction bases not matched to a gene: 8. CDR1 and CDR2 from the germline V gene are KGHDR and SFDVKD. CDR3 size: 15 residues. CDR3 bases: TGTGCCACCTCGCGGGCTAGCGGGACCCAAGAGACCCAGTACTTC. Amino acids: CATSRASGTQETQYF.

This rearrangement joins TRBV6-6 to TRBJ2-5, with 8 nucleotides matching TRBD2. The V gene's germline CDR1 is MNHNY and CDR2 SVGAGI (reference sequence). The CDR3 is 16 residues long. J lost 0 bases, V lost 3 bases, and 6 bases had no gene match. The CDR3 here is CASSYPPAGDQETQYF. CDR3 nucleotide sequence: TGTGCCAGCAGTTATCCGCCAGCGGGAGACCAAGAGACCCAGTACTTC.

The genes are TRBV3-1 (or the pseudogene TRBV3-2) and TRBJ2-5; possible D gene TRBD1, 5 bases. The ends were cut back, 1 base at V and 8 bases at J, with 11 bases in the middle. Germline V gene data show CDR1 as LGHDT and CDR2 as YNNKEL (reference sequence). The CDR3 contains 13 residues. CDR3 DNA: TGTGCCAGCAGCCAAGGGGGCCGTTCAACCCAGTACTTC. As protein: CASSQGGRSTQYF.

As DNA, the CDR3 is TGCGCCAGCAGTGGAGGTGATCAAAATTCACCCCTCCACTTT. This encodes CASSGGDQNSPLHF. The chain joins TRBV10-1 to TRBJ1-6; no firm D call. There are 14 residues in the CDR3. V was cut by 4 bases and J by 7 bases, with 11 bases left in between. Germline CDR1 is WNHNN and CDR2 is SYGVQD (reference sequence).

V gene TRBV6-5 combines with J gene TRBJ2-6, with TRBD2 identical over 7 bases. The germline gives CDR1 MNHEY, CDR2 SVGAGI. There are 13 residues in the CDR3. Germline trimming cut 8 bases from V and 4 bases from J; bases unmatched to any gene: 2. As DNA, the CDR3 is TGTGCCAGCGGACTAGACGGGGCCAACGTCCTGACTTTC. As protein: CASGLDGANVLTF.

V and J are TRBV25-1 and TRBJ1-1; D is perhaps TRBD1 (5 bases). The CDR3 runs to 14 residues. Trimming cost V 2 bases and J 3 bases, with 10 bases left between them. Germline lookup yields CDR1 MGHDK and CDR2 SYGVNS. DNA for the CDR3: TGTGCCAGCAGTGAAGTGGGGGGGGACACTGAAGCTTTCTTT. This translates into CASSEVGGDTEAFF.

The rearrangement uses TRBV7-2 and TRBJ2-1; weak D call: TRBD2 (5 bases). CDR3 length equals 14 residues. V was pared by 5 bases and J by 9 bases, with 17 bases between. From germline, CDR1 is SGHTA and CDR2 FQGNSA. As DNA, the CDR3 is TGTGCCAGCAGCCCGGCCCTCCTAGCACCTGAGCAGTTCTTC. This sequence encodes CASSPALLAPEQFF.

V is TRBV5-4 and J is TRBJ2-3, with 7 bases aligning to TRBD1. This CDR3 contains 17 residues. CDR1 SGHNT and CDR2 YYREEE come from the germline V gene (reference sequence). Unmatched junction bases numbered 8, after V lost 1 base and J lost 0 bases. CDR3 sequence (DNA): TGTGCCAGCAGCTTGTCCTCAGGGGGATCTAGCACAGATACGCAGTATTTT. This sequence encodes CASSLSSGGSSTDTQYF.

The V call is TRBV6-5, the J call TRBJ1-2, with 9 positions matching TRBD1. From germline, CDR1 is MNHEY and CDR2 SVGAGI. The V gene end was trimmed by 2 bases and the J gene end by 8 bases; junction bases not matched to a gene: 6. The CDR3 is 14 residues long. CDR3 region: CASSYQGQGWGYTF. As DNA, the CDR3 is TGTGCCAGCAGTTACCAGGGACAGGGATGGGGCTACACCTTC.

The chain is built from TRBV24-1 and TRBJ1-5; D perhaps matches TRBD1 (6 bases). The germline V gene has CDR1 KGHDR and CDR2 SFDVKD. The ends were cut back, 5 bases at V and 6 bases at J, with 13 bases in the middle. There are 14 residues in the CDR3. CDR3 coding DNA: TGTGCCACCAGTGGAGGGGGTCGGGGTCAGCCCCAGCATTTT. Its translation is CATSGGGRGQPQHF.

The J gene is TRBJ2-2, the V gene TRBV9; unclear D gene. This CDR3 is 14 amino acids long. Germline loops: CDR1 SGDLS, CDR2 YYNGEE. V lost 4 bases to trimming and J lost 6 bases, with 13 bases between them. The DNA of the CDR3 is TGTGCCAGCAGCTCGCAAGGAGTGGCCGGGGAGCTGTTTTTT. Translated, it gives CASSSQGVAGELFF.

The chain combines TRBV2 with TRBJ2-5, with no clear D. The CDR3 loop spans 11 amino acids. V lost 7 bases and J lost 2, with 5 bases in between. Per the germline V gene, CDR1 is SNHLY and CDR2 is FYNNEI. The CDR3 DNA is TGTGCCAGCACTCTGCAAGAGACCCAGTACTTC. Its protein product is CASTLQETQYF.

The chain carries TRBV7-9 and TRBJ2-5; 13 bases match TRBD2. Germline assignment: CDR1 SEHNR and CDR2 FQNEAQ (reference sequence). Unmatched junction bases numbered 5, after V lost 6 bases and J lost 1 base. The CDR3 has 16 residues. CDR3 coding DNA: TGTGCCAGCAGTTCCGGGACTAGCGGGGTCCAAGAGACCCAGTACTTC. Its translation: CASSSGTSGVQETQYF. Based on the CDR3 plus reference TRBV7-9 and TRBJ2-5, the full variable domain is DTGVSQNPRHKITKRGQNVTFRCDPISEHNRLYWYRQTLGQGPEFLTYFQNEAQLEKSRLLSDRFSAERPKGSFSTLEIQRTEQGDSAMYLCASSSGTSGVQETQYFGPGTRLLVL.

The chain combines TRBV7-9 with TRBJ2-5, with D maybe TRBD1 (6 bases). Germline V gene lookup returns CDR1 SEHNR and CDR2 FQNEAQ (reference sequence). V was pared by 5 bases and J by 5 bases, with 15 bases between. The CDR3 sequence is 14 residues long. Written as DNA, the CDR3 is TGTGCCAGCAGCGACCACACAGGGACCGAGACCCAGTACTTC. Its protein is CASSDHTGTETQYF.

This sequence joins TRBV11-2 and TRBJ1-5; 8 bases line up with TRBD1. J was trimmed by 3 bases and V by 5 bases; bases with no gene match: 6. The CDR3 sequence is 15 residues long. Germline CDR1 SGHAT, CDR2 FQNNGV. The CDR3 sequence is CASSGGTGDNQPQHF. CDR3 in DNA: TGTGCCAGCAGCGGGGGGACAGGAGACAATCAGCCCCAGCATTTT.

The chain recombines TRBV27 with TRBJ1-3; D is undetermined. Trimming pared 4 bases from V and 4 bases from J, leaving 17 bases between. The CDR3 loop spans 16 amino acids. In germline, CDR1 is MNHEY, CDR2 SMNVEV (reference sequence). Written as DNA, the CDR3 is TGTGCCAGCAGTTCAGGCTCGGGGTTTTGGGGAAACACCATATATTTT. Its protein is CASSSGSGFWGNTIYF.

The chain combines TRBV5-8 with TRBJ2-3, with D possibly being TRBD2 (5 bases). CDR1 and CDR2 from the germline V gene are SGHTS and YDEGEE. V lost 6 bases to trimming and J lost 0 bases, with 14 bases between them. The CDR3 extends over 15 amino acids. Here the CDR3 DNA reads TGTGCCAGCACCACGAGGGTGTCTAGCACAGATACGCAGTATTTT. Encoded protein: CASTTRVSSTDTQYF.

V is TRBV13 and J is TRBJ2-1; 8 nucleotides agree with TRBD2. Per germline, CDR1 PRHDT and CDR2 FYEKMQ (reference sequence). The CDR3 extends over 14 amino acids. With V trimmed by 5 bases and J by 8 bases, 8 bases remained unmatched. CDR3 residues: CASSNPGLGDEQFF. DNA of the CDR3: TGTGCCAGCAGCAACCCGGGACTAGGGGATGAGCAGTTCTTC.

This clone was observed once. This chain joins TRBV5-1 and TRBJ1-6; no clear D. Trimming stripped 0 bases from V and 10 bases from J, with 14 bases between. The CDR3 has 15 amino acids. The germline CDR1 and CDR2 sequences are SGHRS and YFSETQ. The CDR3 sequence is CASSLEAGAESPLHF. The CDR3 nucleotides read TGCGCCAGCAGCTTGGAAGCGGGTGCGGAATCACCCCTCCACTTT.

This rearrangement joins TRBV18 to TRBJ2-3; 8 bases are a match to TRBD1. Germline V gene lookup returns CDR1 KGHSH and CDR2 LQKENI. After removal of 3 bases from V and 8 bases from J, the junction contained 7 bases not matched to a gene. The CDR3 loop spans 14 amino acids. The chain's CDR3 is CASSPDRVRGTQYF. The CDR3 DNA follows: TGTGCCAGCTCACCGGACAGGGTTCGAGGTACGCAGTATTTT.

The chain couples TRBV27 to TRBJ2-7, with D possibly being TRBD1 (7 bases). Germline CDR1 reads MNHEY; CDR2 reads SMNVEV (reference sequence). Trimming took off 5 bases at V and 3 bases at J, with 20 bases between the two ends. The CDR3 spans 16 residues. CDR3 sequence: CASSTPSAGGNYEQYF. CDR3 in DNA: TGTGCCAGCAGTACCCCATCGGCAGGGGGGAACTACGAGCAGTACTTC.

The J gene is TRBJ1-2, the V gene TRBV6-5; 9 nucleotides line up with TRBD1. This CDR3 has 15 residues. The V gene end was trimmed by 6 bases and the J gene end by 5 bases; junction bases not matched to a gene: 10. Germline CDR1 is MNHEY and CDR2 is SVGAGI. This chain's CDR3 is CASRPPGQGDYGYTF. CDR3 sequence (DNA): TGTGCCAGCAGACCACCGGGACAGGGTGATTATGGCTACACCTTC.

The chain carries TRBV5-1 and TRBJ2-7; D not resolved. Germline CDR1 reads SGHRS; CDR2 reads YFSETQ. The CDR3 is made up of 13 amino acids. Between the trimmed V and J ends, which lost 5 bases and 0 bases, there was a span of 9 bases. In DNA form, the CDR3 reads TGCGCCAGCAGAGACTTAAGCTCCTACGAGCAGTACTTC. Translated, it gives CASRDLSSYEQYF.

This chain uses TRBV6-6 with TRBJ2-3, with a possible D match to TRBD1 (6 bases). This CDR3 has 14 residues. Trimming left V 6 bases short and J 6 bases short, with 16 bases between. Looked up from germline, CDR1 is MNHNY and CDR2 is SVGAGI (reference sequence). The CDR3 coding sequence is TGTGCCAGCAGCTCCGTTGGGGGCCCGGATACGCAGTATTTT. This encodes CASSSVGGPDTQYF.